This T cell receptor (beta chain) derives from a study of cytomegalovirus exposure and HLA in healthy donors. Study-wide results and caveats: About 87% or about 30% of the time was how often most TCR beta V segments were productive, according to an earlier analysis. Associated with cytomegalovirus, according to the listing, were 170 or so TCR beta chains.

Germline V gene lookup returns CDR1 SGHTA and CDR2 FQGNSA. V lost 5 bases, J lost 8 bases, and 16 bases lay in between. This CDR3 is 14 amino acids long. 13 Jbeta primers and 60 Vbeta primers were used for the PCR. Some clones are missing from TCRdb's copy, which holds only in-frame ones; the method was immunoSEQ multiplex PCR. Among 150,000 to 180,000 clones listed, 79% were seen once. With regard to this clone: Antigen: not known.

This clonotype originated in a man aged 25-45 years in good health and CMV-seropositive. The sequencing sample was made of PBMCs. The rearrangement links TRBV7-2 to TRBJ2-1; D uncertain. CDR3 nucleotide sequence: TGTGCCAGCAGCCCCTCCCCTATAGAGTATGAGCAGTTCTTC. It codes for CASSPSPIEYEQFF.